This T cell receptor (beta chain) was observed in a study of cytomegalovirus exposure and HLA in healthy donors. Turning to the study itself: In an earlier analysis, around 120 million unique TCR beta sequences were found from approximately 190 million T cells.

This clone was observed a few times. Antigen: not known. Likely unrecorded immune exposures existed in these nominally healthy donors. J lost 5 bases, V lost 5 bases, and 8 bases had no gene match. Germline V gives CDR1 SEHNR, CDR2 FQNEAQ (reference sequence). The length of the CDR3 is 15 residues. PCR employed 60 Vbeta and 13 Jbeta primers. Sequencing was performed with immunoSEQ multiplex PCR; in TCRdb, only in-frame clones are kept and a portion is missing. The table lists 100,000 to 150,000 clones, 85% to 90% of them singletons. Study results and caveats: Most of the TCR beta V segments (in an earlier analysis) were productive either about 90% or about 30% of the time.

The sequenced material came from PBMCs. This sequence originates from a woman in her 30s in good health and CMV-seronegative. The gene calls are TRBV7-9 and TRBJ1-4; 7 nucleotides align to TRBD1. This CDR3 reads CASSRTTGLNEKLFF. The CDR3 nucleotides are TGTGCCAGCAGCCGAACGACAGGGCTCAATGAAAAACTGTTTTTT.